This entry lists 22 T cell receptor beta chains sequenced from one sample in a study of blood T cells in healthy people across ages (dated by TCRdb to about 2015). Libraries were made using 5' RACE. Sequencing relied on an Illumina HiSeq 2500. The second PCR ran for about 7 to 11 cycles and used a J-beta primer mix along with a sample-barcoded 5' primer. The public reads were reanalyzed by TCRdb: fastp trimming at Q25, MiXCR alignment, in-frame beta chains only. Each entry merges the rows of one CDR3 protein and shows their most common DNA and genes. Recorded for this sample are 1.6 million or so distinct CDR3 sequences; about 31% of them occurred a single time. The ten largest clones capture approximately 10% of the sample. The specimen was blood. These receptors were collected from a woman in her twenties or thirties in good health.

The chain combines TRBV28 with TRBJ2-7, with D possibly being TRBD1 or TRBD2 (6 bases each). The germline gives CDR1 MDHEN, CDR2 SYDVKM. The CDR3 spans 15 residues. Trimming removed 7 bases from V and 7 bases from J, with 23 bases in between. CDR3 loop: CASKVRGALISEQYF. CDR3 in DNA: TGTGCCAGCAAAGTTAGGGGGGCGCTGATCAGTGAGCAGTACTTC.

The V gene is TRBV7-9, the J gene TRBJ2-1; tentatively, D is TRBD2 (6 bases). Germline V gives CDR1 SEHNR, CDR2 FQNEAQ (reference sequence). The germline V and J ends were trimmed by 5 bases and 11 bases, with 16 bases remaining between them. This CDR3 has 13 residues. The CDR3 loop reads CASSTTLGLKQFF. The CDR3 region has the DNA TGTGCCAGCAGCACTACCTTGGGACTGAAGCAGTTCTTC. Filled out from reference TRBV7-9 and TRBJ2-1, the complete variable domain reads DTGVSQNPRHKITKRGQNVTFRCDPISEHNRLYWYRQTLGQGPEFLTYFQNEAQLEKSRLLSDRFSAERPKGSFSTLEIQRTEQGDSAMYLCASSTTLGLKQFFGPGTRLTVL.

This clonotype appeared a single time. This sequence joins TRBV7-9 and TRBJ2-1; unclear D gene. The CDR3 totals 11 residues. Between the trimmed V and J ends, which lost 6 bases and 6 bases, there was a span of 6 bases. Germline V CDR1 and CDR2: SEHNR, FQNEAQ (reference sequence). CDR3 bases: TGTGCCAGCAGAGTCCTCAATGAGCAGTTCTTC. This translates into CASRVLNEQFF.

CDR3 sequence (DNA): TGTGCCTGGAGCGCCCGGAGTGGGCTCGTGAACACTGAAGCTTTCTTT. Translation: CAWSARSGLVNTEAFF. This chain uses TRBV30 with TRBJ1-1, with D unclear. V lost 3 bases, J lost 0 bases, and 17 bases lay in between. CDR1 is GTSNPN, CDR2 SVGIG, per germline (reference sequence). The CDR3 contains 16 residues.

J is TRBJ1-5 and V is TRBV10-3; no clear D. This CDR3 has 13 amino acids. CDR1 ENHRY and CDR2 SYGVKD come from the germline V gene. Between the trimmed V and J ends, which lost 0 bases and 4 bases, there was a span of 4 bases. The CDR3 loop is CAISESLNQPQHF. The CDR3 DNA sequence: TGTGCCATCAGTGAGTCGCTGAATCAGCCCCAGCATTTT.

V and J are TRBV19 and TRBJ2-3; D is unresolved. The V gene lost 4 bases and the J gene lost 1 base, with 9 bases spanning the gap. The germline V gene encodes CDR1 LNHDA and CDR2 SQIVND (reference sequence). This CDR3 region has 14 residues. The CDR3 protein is CASSTDLGTDTQYF. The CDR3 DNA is TGTGCCAGTAGTACAGACTTGGGCACAGATACGCAGTATTTT.

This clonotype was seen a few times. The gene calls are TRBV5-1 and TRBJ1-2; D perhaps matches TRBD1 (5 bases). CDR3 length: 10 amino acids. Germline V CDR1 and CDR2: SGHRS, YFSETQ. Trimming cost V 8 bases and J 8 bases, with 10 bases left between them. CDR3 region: CAREGKGYTF. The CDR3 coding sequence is TGCGCCAGAGAGGGGAAAGGCTACACCTTC.

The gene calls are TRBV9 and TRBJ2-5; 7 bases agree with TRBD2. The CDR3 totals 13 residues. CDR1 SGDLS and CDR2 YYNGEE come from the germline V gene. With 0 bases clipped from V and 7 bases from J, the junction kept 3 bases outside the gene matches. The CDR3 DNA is TGTGCCAGCAGCGTAGTTGGGGGGGGGACCCAGTACTTC. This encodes CASSVVGGGTQYF.

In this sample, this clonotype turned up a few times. The CDR3 is CAISSTGAVDTEAFF. CDR3 bases: TGTGCCATCAGTTCCACGGGGGCCGTGGACACTGAAGCTTTCTTT. This chain links TRBV10-3 with TRBJ1-1; tentative D call: TRBD1 (6 bases). Germline values: CDR1 ENHRY, CDR2 SYGVKD. The CDR3 is made up of 15 amino acids. Trimming pared 5 bases from V and 3 bases from J, leaving 16 bases between.

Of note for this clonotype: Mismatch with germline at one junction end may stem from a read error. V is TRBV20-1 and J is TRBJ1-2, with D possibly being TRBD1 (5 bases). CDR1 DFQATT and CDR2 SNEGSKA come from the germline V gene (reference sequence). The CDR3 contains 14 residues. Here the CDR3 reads CSARDTIANYGYTF. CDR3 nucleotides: TGCAGTGCTAGGGACACAATAGCTAACTATGGTTACACCTTC.

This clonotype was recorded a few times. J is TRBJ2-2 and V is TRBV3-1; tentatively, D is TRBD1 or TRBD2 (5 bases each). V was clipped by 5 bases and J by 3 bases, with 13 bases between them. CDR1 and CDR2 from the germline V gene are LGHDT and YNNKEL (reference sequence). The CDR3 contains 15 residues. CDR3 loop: CASSFRDLDTGELFF. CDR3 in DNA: TGTGCCAGCAGCTTCCGGGACCTAGACACCGGGGAGCTGTTTTTT. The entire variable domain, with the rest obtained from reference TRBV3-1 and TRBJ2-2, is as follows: DTAVSQTPKYLVTQMGNDKSIKCEQNLGHDTMYWYKQDSKKFLKIMFSYNNKELIINETVPNRFSPKSPDKAHLNLHINSLELGDSAVYFCASSFRDLDTGELFFGEGSRLTVL.

The CDR3 loop reads CASSEWAGGEAFF. CDR3 bases: TGCGCCAGCAGTGAGTGGGCAGGTGGTGAAGCTTTCTTT. This chain connects TRBV10-1 to TRBJ1-1; D gene uncertain. The germline gives CDR1 WNHNN, CDR2 SYGVQD (reference sequence). CDR3 length: 13 residues. Trimming removed 1 base from V and 7 bases from J, with 10 bases in between.

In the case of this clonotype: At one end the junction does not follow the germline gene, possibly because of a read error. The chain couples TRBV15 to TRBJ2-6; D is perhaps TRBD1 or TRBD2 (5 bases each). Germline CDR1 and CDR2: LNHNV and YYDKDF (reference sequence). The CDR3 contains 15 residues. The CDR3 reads CASSRWDRGANVLTF. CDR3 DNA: TGTGCCTCCAGCAGGTGGGACCGCGGGGCCAACGTCCTGACTTTC.

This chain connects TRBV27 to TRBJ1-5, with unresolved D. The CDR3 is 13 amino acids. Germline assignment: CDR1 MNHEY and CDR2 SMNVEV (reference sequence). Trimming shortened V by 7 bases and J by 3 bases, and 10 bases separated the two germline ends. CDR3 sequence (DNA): TGTGCCAGCATCCCTCGGTCCAATCAGCCCCAGCATTTT. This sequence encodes CASIPRSNQPQHF.

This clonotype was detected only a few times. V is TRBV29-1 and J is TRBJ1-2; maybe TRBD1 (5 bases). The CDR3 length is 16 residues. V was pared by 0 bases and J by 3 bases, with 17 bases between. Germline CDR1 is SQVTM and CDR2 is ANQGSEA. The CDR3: CSVEEPREGYDYGYTF. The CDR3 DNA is TGCAGCGTTGAAGAGCCCAGGGAGGGATATGACTATGGCTACACCTTC.

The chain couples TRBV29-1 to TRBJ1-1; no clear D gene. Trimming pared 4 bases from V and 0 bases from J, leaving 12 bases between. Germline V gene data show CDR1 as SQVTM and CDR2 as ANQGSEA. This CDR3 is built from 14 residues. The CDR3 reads CSVGDRVMNTEAFF. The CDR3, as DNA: TGCAGCGTTGGCGACCGGGTTATGAACACTGAAGCTTTCTTT.

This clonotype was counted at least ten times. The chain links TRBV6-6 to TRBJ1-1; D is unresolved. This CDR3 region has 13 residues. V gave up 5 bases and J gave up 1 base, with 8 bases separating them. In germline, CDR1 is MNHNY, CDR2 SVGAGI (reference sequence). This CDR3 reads CASSISRNTEAFF. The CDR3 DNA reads TGTGCCAGCAGTATCTCACGGAACACTGAAGCTTTCTTT.

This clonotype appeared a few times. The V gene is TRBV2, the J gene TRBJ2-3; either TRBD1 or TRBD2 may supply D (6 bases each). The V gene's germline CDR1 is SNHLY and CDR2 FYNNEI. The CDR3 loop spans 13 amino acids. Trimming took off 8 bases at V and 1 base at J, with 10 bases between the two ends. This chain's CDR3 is CASGGPRTDTQYF. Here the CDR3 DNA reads TGTGCCAGCGGGGGGCCCCGCACAGATACGCAGTATTTT. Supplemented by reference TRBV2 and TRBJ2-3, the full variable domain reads EPEVTQTPSHQVTQMGQEVILRCVPISNHLYFYWYRQILGQKVEFLVSFYNNEISEKSEIFDDQFSVERPDGSNFTLKIRSTKLEDSAMYFCASGGPRTDTQYFGPGTRLTVL.

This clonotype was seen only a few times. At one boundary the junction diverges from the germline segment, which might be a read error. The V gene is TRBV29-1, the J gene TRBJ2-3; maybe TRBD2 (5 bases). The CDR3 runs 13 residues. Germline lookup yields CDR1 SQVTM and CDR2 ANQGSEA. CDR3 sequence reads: CSLQAESTDTRYF. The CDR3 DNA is TGCAGCCTACAAGCGGAAAGCACAGATACGCGGTATTTT.

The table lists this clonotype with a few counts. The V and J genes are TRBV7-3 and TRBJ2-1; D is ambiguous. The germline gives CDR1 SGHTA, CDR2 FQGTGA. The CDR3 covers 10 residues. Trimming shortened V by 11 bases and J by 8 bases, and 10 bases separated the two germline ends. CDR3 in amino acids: CAPTADEQFF. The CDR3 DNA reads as TGTGCCCCCACCGCCGATGAGCAGTTCTTC. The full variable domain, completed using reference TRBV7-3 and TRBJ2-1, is GAGVSQTPSNKVTEKGKYVELRCDPISGHTALYWYRQSLGQGPEFLIYFQGTGAADDSGLPNDRFFAVRPEGSVSTLKIQRTERGDSAVYLCAPTADEQFFGPGTRLTVL.

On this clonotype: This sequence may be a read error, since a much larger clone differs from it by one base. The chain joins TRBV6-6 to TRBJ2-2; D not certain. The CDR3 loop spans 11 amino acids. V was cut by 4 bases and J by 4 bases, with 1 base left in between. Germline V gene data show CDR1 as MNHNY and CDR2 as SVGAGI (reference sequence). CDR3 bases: TGTGCCAGCAGTTGCACCGGGGAGCTGTTTTTT. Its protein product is CASSCTGELFF.

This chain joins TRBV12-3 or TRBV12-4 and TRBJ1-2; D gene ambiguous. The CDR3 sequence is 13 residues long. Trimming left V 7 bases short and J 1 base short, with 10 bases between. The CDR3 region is CASTRPSNYGYTF. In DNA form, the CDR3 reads TGTGCCAGCACCCGACCGAGTAACTATGGCTACACCTTC.